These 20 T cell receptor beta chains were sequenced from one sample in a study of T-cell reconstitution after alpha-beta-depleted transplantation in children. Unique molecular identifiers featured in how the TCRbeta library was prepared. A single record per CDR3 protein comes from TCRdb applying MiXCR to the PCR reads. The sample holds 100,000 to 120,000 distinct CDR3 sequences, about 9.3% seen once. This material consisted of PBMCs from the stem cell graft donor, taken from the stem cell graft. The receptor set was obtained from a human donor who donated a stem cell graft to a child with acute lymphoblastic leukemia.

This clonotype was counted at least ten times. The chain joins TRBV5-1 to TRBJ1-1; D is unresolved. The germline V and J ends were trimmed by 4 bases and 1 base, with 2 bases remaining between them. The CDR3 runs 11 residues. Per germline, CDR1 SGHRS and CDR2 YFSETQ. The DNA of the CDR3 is TGCGCCAGCAGCCAGAACACTGAAGCTTTCTTT. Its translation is CASSQNTEAFF.

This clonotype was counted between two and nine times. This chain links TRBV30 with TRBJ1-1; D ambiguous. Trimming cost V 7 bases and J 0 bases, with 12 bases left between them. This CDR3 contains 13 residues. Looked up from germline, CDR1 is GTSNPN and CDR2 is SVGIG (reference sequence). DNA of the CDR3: TGTGCCTCAAGGACTGCTTTGAACACTGAAGCTTTCTTT. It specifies CASRTALNTEAFF.

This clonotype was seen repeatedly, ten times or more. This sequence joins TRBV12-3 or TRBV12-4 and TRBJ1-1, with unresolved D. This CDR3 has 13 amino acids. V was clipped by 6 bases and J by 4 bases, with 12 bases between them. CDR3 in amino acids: CASRDLGGTEAFF. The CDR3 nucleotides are TGTGCCAGCAGAGATCTTGGAGGCACTGAAGCTTTCTTT.

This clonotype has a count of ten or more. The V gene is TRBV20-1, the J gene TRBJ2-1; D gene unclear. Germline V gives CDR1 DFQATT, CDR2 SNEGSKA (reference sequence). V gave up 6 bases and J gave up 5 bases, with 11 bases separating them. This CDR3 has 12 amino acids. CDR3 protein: CSARPRDNEQFF. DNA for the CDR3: TGCAGTGCACGACCCCGAGACAATGAGCAGTTCTTC.

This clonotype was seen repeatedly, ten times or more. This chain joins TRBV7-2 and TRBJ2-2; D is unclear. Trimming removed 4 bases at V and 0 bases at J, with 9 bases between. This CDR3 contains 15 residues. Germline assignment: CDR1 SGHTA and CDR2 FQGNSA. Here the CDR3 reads CASSSDGTNTGELFF. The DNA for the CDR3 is TGTGCCAGCAGCTCAGACGGAACGAACACCGGGGAGCTGTTTTTT.

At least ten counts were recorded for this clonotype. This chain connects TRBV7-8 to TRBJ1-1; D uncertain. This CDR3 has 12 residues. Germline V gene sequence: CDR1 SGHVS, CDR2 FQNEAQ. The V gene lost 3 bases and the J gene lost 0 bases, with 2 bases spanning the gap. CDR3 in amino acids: CASSFMNTEAFF. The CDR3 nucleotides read TGTGCCAGCAGCTTCATGAACACTGAAGCTTTCTTT.

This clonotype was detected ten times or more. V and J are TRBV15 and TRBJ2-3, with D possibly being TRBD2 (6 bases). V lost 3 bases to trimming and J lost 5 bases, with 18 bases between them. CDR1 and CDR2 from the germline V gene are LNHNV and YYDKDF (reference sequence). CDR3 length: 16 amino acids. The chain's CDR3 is CATSRPQAGLRDTQYF. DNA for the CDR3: TGTGCCACCAGCAGGCCGCAGGCGGGACTCCGAGATACGCAGTATTTT.

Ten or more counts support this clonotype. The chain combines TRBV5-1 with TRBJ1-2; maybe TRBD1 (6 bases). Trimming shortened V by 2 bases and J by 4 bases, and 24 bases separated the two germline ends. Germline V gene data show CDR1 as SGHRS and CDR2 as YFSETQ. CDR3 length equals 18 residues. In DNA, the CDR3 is TGCGCCAGCAGCTTACCAGGCCGTGAAGGGGGGAAGGGCTATGGCTACACCTTC. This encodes CASSLPGREGGKGYGYTF.

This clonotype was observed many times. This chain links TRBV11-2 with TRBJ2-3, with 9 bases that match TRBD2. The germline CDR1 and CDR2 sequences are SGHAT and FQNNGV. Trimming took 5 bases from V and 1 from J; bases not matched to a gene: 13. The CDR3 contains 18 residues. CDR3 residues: CASSQDAGGRRGTDTQYF. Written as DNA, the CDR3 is TGTGCCAGCAGCCAGGACGCGGGAGGGCGTCGGGGCACAGATACGCAGTATTTT.

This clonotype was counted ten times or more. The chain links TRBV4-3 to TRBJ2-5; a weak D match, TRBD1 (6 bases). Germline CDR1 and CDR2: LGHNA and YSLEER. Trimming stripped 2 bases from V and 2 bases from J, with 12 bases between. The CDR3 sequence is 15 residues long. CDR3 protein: CASSQNPQGQETQYF. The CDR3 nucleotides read TGCGCCAGCAGCCAAAACCCACAGGGTCAAGAGACCCAGTACTTC.

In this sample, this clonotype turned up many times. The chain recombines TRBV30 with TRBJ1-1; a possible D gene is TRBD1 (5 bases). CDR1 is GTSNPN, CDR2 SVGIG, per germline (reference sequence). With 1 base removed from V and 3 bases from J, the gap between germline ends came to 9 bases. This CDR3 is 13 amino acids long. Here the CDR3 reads CAWSDRSDTEAFF. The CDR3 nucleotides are TGTGCCTGGAGTGACAGGTCGGACACTGAAGCTTTCTTT.

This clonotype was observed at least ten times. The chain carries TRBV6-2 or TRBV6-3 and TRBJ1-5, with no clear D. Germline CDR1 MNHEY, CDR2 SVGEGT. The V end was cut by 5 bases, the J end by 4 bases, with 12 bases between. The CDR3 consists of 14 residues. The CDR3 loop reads CASSPGRLNQPQHF. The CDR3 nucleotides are TGTGCCAGCAGTCCCGGACGGCTTAATCAGCCCCAGCATTTT.

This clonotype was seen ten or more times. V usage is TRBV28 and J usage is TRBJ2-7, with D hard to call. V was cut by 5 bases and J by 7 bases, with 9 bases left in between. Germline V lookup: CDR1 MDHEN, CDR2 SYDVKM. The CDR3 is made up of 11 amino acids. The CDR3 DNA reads TGTGCCAGCAGTCCTCATGGGGAGCAGTACTTC. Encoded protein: CASSPHGEQYF.

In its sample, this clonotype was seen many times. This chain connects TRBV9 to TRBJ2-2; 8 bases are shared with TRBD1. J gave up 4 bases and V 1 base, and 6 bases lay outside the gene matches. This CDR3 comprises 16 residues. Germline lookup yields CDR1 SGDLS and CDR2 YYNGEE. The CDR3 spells CASSVSTGEGTGELFF. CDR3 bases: TGTGCCAGCAGCGTATCGACAGGGGAAGGCACCGGGGAGCTGTTTTTT.

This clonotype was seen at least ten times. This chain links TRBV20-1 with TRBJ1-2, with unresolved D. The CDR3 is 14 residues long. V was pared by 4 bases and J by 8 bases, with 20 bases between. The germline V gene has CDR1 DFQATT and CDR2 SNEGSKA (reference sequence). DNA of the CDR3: TGCAGTGCTATAGAGGAGGCCTCTGGGAAGGGCTACACCTTC. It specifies CSAIEEASGKGYTF.

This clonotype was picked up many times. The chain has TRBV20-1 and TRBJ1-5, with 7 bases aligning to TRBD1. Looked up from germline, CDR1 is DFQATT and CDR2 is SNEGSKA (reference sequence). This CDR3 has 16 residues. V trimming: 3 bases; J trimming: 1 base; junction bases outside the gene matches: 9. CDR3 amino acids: CSASGQAMGSNQPQHF. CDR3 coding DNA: TGCAGTGCTAGCGGACAGGCTATGGGGAGCAATCAGCCCCAGCATTTT.

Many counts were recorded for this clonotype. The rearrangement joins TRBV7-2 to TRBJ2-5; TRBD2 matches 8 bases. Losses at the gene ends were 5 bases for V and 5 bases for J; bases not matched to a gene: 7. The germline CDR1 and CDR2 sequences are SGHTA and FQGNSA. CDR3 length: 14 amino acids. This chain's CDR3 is CASSTQRGRETQYF. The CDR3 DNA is TGTGCCAGCAGCACTCAGCGGGGGCGGGAGACCCAGTACTTC.

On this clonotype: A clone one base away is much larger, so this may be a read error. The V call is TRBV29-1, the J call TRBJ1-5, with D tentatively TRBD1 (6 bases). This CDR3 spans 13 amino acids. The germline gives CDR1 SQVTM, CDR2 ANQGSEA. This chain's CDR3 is CSVSQGTNRPQHF. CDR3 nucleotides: TGCAGCGTTAGCCAGGGGACAAATCGGCCCCAGCATTTT.

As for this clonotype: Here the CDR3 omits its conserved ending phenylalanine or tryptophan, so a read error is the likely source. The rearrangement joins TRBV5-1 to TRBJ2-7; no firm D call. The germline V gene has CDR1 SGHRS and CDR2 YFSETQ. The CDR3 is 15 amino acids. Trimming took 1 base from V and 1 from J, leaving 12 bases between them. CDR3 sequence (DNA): TGCGCCAGCAGCTTGTCCCACCGGTGGTCCTACGAGCAGTACTTG. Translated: CASSLSHRWSYEQYL.

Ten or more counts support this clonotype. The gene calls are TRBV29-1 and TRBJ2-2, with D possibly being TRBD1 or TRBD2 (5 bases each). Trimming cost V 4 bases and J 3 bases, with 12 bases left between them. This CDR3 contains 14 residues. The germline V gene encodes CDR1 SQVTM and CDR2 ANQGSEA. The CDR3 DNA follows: TGCAGCGTTGGAGGGGCAGGGTACACCGGGGAGCTGTTTTTT. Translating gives CSVGGAGYTGELFF.